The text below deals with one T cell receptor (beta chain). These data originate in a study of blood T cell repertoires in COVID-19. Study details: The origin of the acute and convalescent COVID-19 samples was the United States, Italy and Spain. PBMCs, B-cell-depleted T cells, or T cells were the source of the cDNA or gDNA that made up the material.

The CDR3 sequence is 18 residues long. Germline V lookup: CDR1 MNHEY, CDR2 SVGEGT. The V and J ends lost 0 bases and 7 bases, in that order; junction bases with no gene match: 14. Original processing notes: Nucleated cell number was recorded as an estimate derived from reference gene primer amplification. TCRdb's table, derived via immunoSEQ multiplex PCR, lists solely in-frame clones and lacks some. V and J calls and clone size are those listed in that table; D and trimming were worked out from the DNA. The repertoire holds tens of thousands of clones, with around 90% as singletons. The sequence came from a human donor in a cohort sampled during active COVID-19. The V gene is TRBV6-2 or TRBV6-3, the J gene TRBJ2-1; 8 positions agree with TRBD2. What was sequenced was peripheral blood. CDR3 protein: CASSYSTRAGGRRNEQFF. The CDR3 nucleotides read TGTGCCAGCAGTTACTCGACGAGGGCGGGAGGTCGGAGAAATGAGCAGTTCTTC.